These 17 T cell receptor beta chains share one sample of origin, sequenced in a study of T cells in Graves' hyperthyroidism and ophthalmopathy. The investigators amplified TCR beta CDR3 regions from RNA transcripts. Primed by the HTBI set, a first-round RT-PCR was run on the TCR CDR3. TCRdb ran MiXCR on the multiplex PCR reads and lists one entry per CDR3 protein. The sample has 540,000 or so distinct CDR3 sequences, 46% seen once. Sequencing was performed on peripheral blood or thyroid tissue (not recorded which). The source is an adult woman with Graves' disease, either hyperthyroidism or ophthalmopathy (not recorded which).

This clonotype was counted at least ten times. The J gene is TRBJ2-7, the V gene TRBV7-8; D unclear. This CDR3 is 14 amino acids long. Per the germline V gene, CDR1 is SGHVS and CDR2 is FQNEAQ. Trimming took 5 bases from V and 4 from J, leaving 15 bases between them. The DNA of the CDR3 is TGTGCCAGCAGCCCCCCCGGTTGGGTGTACGAGCAGTACTTC. As protein: CASSPPGWVYEQYF.

This clonotype came up once. V is TRBV29-1 and J is TRBJ2-7; a possible D gene is TRBD1 (5 bases). The V gene's germline CDR1 is SQVTM and CDR2 ANQGSEA. V lost 4 bases and J lost 4, with 8 bases in between. The CDR3 runs 11 residues. DNA for the CDR3: TGCAGCGTTGGGGGCGTTTACGAGCAGTACTTC. Translated: CSVGGVYEQYF.

Ten or more counts support this clonotype. The chain uses TRBV7-9 and TRBJ2-7; 10 bases align to TRBD2. The J segment lost 4 bases and the V segment lost 5 bases, leaving 8 bases of the junction unmatched. Germline CDR1 and CDR2: SEHNR and FQNEAQ (reference sequence). This CDR3 region has 15 residues. The CDR3 bases are TGTGCCAGCAGCCAACTATTAGCGGGGGGATACGAGCAGTACTTC. Its translation: CASSQLLAGGYEQYF.

This clonotype was counted ten times or more. V is TRBV7-2 and J is TRBJ1-2; unclear D gene. Per the germline V gene, CDR1 is SGHTA and CDR2 is FQGNSA. Deletions cut 3 bases from V and 3 bases from J, with 8 bases between. The CDR3 is 13 amino acids. The CDR3 is CASSFLVDYGYTF. Here the CDR3 DNA reads TGTGCCAGCAGCTTTCTTGTTGACTATGGCTACACCTTC.

The rearrangement uses TRBV20-1 and TRBJ1-3; no firm D call. Trimming cost V 3 bases and J 2 bases, with 11 bases left between them. In germline, CDR1 is DFQATT, CDR2 SNEGSKA (reference sequence). This CDR3 spans 14 amino acids. CDR3 in amino acids: CSASGGSPGNTIYF. CDR3 coding DNA: TGCAGTGCTAGTGGCGGCAGCCCTGGAAACACCATATATTTT.

This clonotype has a handful of counts. A much larger clone lies a single base off, so this may be a read error. The chain couples TRBV7-2 to TRBJ2-7; D perhaps matches TRBD2 (6 bases). CDR1 and CDR2 from the germline V gene are SGHTA and FQGNSA. The CDR3 length is 15 residues. The CDR3 nucleotides are TGTGCCGGCAGCTGGGTAAGCGGGCCTCATTACGAGCAGTACTTC. Its protein is CAGSWVSGPHYEQYF.

This clonotype showed up many times. The gene calls are TRBV28 and TRBJ1-5; D remains unclear. Germline assignment: CDR1 MDHEN and CDR2 SYDVKM. The CDR3 has 16 residues. Trimming left V 8 bases short and J 2 bases short, with 19 bases between. The CDR3 here is CASGLGGEVGNQPQHF. The CDR3 DNA sequence: TGTGCCAGCGGGCTGGGCGGGGAAGTTGGCAATCAGCCCCAGCATTTT.

As to this clonotype: A read error may account for a junction end that differs from germline. The chain recombines TRBV7-7 with TRBJ2-7, with a tentative D call TRBD1 (5 bases). This CDR3 region has 13 residues. From germline, CDR1 is SSHAT and CDR2 FNYEAQ (reference sequence). CDR3 in amino acids: CASSQTPQGEQYF. CDR3 nucleotide sequence: TGTGCTAGCAGCCAAACCCCCCAGGGCGAGCAGTACTTC.

Of note for this clonotype: One junction end does not reproduce the germline sequence, and a read error may be involved. This chain links TRBV6-1 with TRBJ1-6; TRBD1 matches 12 bases. Germline V gene data show CDR1 as MNHNS and CDR2 as SASEGT. The CDR3 totals 14 residues. The CDR3 protein is CASSRGTGGSPPHF. DNA for the CDR3: TGTGCCAGCAGCCGAGGGACAGGGGGCTCACCCCCCCACTTT.

The rearrangement uses TRBV7-9 and TRBJ1-3; 7 bases are shared with TRBD1. This CDR3 is 16 amino acids long. Germline V gene data show CDR1 as SEHNR and CDR2 as FQNEAQ (reference sequence). The junction had 7 bases not matched to a gene; V was cut back by 5 bases and J by 0 bases. For the CDR3, the DNA is TGTGCCAGCAGCGCGCCGGGACAGAGCTCTGGAAACACCATATATTTT. Protein product: CASSAPGQSSGNTIYF. The full variable domain, with the rest looked up from reference TRBV7-9 and TRBJ1-3, is DTGVSQNPRHKITKRGQNVTFRCDPISEHNRLYWYRQTLGQGPEFLTYFQNEAQLEKSRLLSDRFSAERPKGSFSTLEIQRTEQGDSAMYLCASSAPGQSSGNTIYFGEGSWLTVV.

This clonotype showed up many times. The chain joins TRBV19 to TRBJ1-5, with 8 bases that match TRBD1. The CDR3 is 18 amino acids. J gave up 5 bases and V 10 bases, and 22 bases lay outside the gene matches. Germline V gives CDR1 LNHDA, CDR2 SQIVND (reference sequence). CDR3: CATDYKGDDRGRDQPQHF. CDR3 bases: TGTGCCACCGACTATAAGGGGGACGACAGGGGCCGGGATCAGCCCCAGCATTTT.

J is TRBJ2-7 and V is TRBV29-1; a possible D gene is TRBD2 (6 bases). Between the trimmed V and J ends, which lost 4 bases and 3 bases, there was a span of 7 bases. The CDR3 covers 11 residues. Germline CDR1 SQVTM, CDR2 ANQGSEA. The CDR3 here is CSVGLDYEQYF. In DNA form, the CDR3 reads TGCAGCGTTGGACTAGACTACGAGCAGTACTTC.

Many counts were recorded for this clonotype. The rearrangement joins TRBV20-1 to TRBJ2-7, with TRBD2 identical over 8 bases. Germline V gene sequence: CDR1 DFQATT, CDR2 SNEGSKA (reference sequence). CDR3 length: 12 amino acids. CDR3 in DNA: TGCAGACTAAGCGGGAGCTCCTACGAGCAGTACTTC. This translates into CRLSGSSYEQYF.

This clonotype occurred many times. V gene TRBV15 combines with J gene TRBJ1-5; D unresolved. Trimming cost V 0 bases and J 3 bases, with 9 bases left between them. Germline V CDR1 and CDR2: LNHNV, YYDKDF (reference sequence). This CDR3 contains 15 residues. The CDR3 bases are TGTGCCACCAGCAGAGATCTGGCACCCAATCAGCCCCAGCATTTT. This translates into CATSRDLAPNQPQHF. Variable domain in full (rest from reference TRBV15 and TRBJ1-5): DAMVIQNPRYQVTQFGKPVTLSCSQTLNHNVMYWYQQKSSQAPKLLFHYYDKDFNNEADTPDNFQSRRPNTSFCFLDIRSPGLGDTAMYLCATSRDLAPNQPQHFGDGTRLSIL.

V and J are TRBV7-9 and TRBJ2-5; D is undetermined. V gave up 3 bases and J gave up 6 bases, with 11 bases separating them. Germline assignment: CDR1 SEHNR and CDR2 FQNEAQ (reference sequence). The CDR3 loop spans 13 amino acids. The CDR3 is CASSFYPRQTQYF. In DNA form, the CDR3 reads TGTGCCAGCAGCTTCTACCCCCGGCAGACCCAGTACTTC.

At least ten counts were recorded for this clonotype. The chain recombines TRBV7-9 with TRBJ2-5; D gene ambiguous. Germline loops: CDR1 SEHNR, CDR2 FQNEAQ (reference sequence). Trimming shortened V by 7 bases and J by 5 bases, and 11 bases separated the two germline ends. This CDR3 is 12 amino acids long. The CDR3 nucleotides read TGTGCCAGCAAATGGGCTGGGGAGACCCAGTACTTC. Its translation is CASKWAGETQYF.

This clonotype occurred many times. The V call is TRBV11-2, the J call TRBJ2-7; 10 bases match TRBD2. The CDR3 has 16 residues. CDR1 and CDR2 (germline): SGHAT, FQNNGV. After removal of 0 bases from V and 4 bases from J, the junction contained 6 bases not matched to a gene. In DNA, the CDR3 is TGTGCCAGCAGCTTAGATCTAGCGGGAGCACCATACGAGCAGTACTTC. The encoded protein is CASSLDLAGAPYEQYF. The full variable domain, rest sourced from reference TRBV11-2 and TRBJ2-7, is EAGVAQSPRYKIIEKRQSVAFWCNPISGHATLYWYQQILGQGPKLLIQFQNNGVVDDSQLPKDRFSAERLKGVDSTLKIQPAKLEDSAVYLCASSLDLAGAPYEQYFGPGTRLTVT.